Included here is one TCR beta chain sequence, with context. V was shortened by 4 bases and J by 0 bases, with 12 bases between the two germline ends. CDR3 length: 15 amino acids. Germline CDR1 SGHNT, CDR2 YYREEE (reference sequence). The sample comes from a study of blood T cell repertoires in COVID-19. Turning to the study itself: Collection of acute and convalescent COVID-19 samples took place in the United States, Italy and Spain. PBMCs, B-cell-depleted T cells, or T cells provided the cDNA or gDNA that made up the material.

Authors' data handling: Using reference gene primer amplification, nucleated cell counts were estimated. Sequencing used immunoSEQ multiplex PCR; TCRdb keeps in-frame clones, though not all of them. V, J and clone size are taken as reported in that table, and D and trimming were inferred from the DNA itself. The data hold 76,000 or so clones, with approximately 90% observed a single time. V usage is TRBV5-4 and J usage is TRBJ2-3; D unclear. The source material was peripheral blood. The sequence was collected from a man in his thirties or forties with acute or convalescent COVID-19. The CDR3 loop is CASSPVSQSTDTQYF. The CDR3 coding sequence is TGTGCCAGCAGCCCCGTCAGTCAAAGCACAGATACGCAGTATTTT.